This paragraph covers one TCR beta chain sequence. This clone was counted a few times. Its antigen is still unknown. There are no base qualities to consult, and no much larger clone falls within one base. TCRbeta CDR3 regions were amplified from genomic DNA by means of the immunoSEQ Assay, a bias-controlled multiplex PCR. The authors' pipeline ran thus. Within the assay, amplification of reference gene primers was used to estimate how many nucleated cells each sample contained. Sequence reads were collapsed and filtered to measure the absolute abundance of every unique TCRbeta CDR3 rearrangement. For each sample, productive Simpson clonality was calculated as the square root of Simpson's diversity index across productive rearrangements. Drawn from immuneACCESS, this table holds only the in-frame rearrangements with V and J called that TCRdb kept. Clones are partly lost; checked studies trace under half to an unresolved V gene and leave the rest unexplained. V and J calls and clone size follow that table, whereas D and trimming were derived from the DNA. Counted in this sample were 30,000 to 40,000 clones; roughly 80% of them appeared once. Under 20% of the sample is held by the ten biggest clonotypes.

This sample was included in a study of blood T cell repertoires in COVID-19 (dated by TCRdb to 2020 to 2022). About the study as a whole: Samples from collaborators originated in the United States, Italy and Spain and spanned both the acute and convalescent phases of COVID-19. The repertoires were made available in a free public database intended to serve as a resource for research on the immune response to SARS-CoV-2. Where HLA class I and class II types were available, the types were taken from metadata supplied by the sample provider, not from assay-based typing. Sample metadata almost always included a de-identified subject ID, COVID-19 status, age in years and sex. The samples were drawn from two sources: the first 160 participants of the ongoing ImmuneRACE study, and about 1,300 subjects contributed by 6 global collaborators. Subjects who had been exposed to COVID-19, were actively infected with it, or had recovered from it provided the deeply sampled blood TCRbeta repertoires that made up the dataset. The prospective study material was composed of cDNA or gDNA derived from T cells, B-cell-depleted T cells, or PBMCs.

Overall study outcomes, separate from this receptor: The amount of clinical and demographic metadata varied by source and participant and was provided uncurated.

V has 5 bases trimmed and J has 6 bases trimmed; junction bases matching no gene number 8. The CDR3 covers 15 residues, taking in both the cysteine and the phenylalanine. Just the 45-base CDR3 DNA is kept, in frame starting at base 1. CDR1 is given as PRHDT and CDR2 as FYEKMQ, both from the germline V gene (reference sequence). Whole blood was collected in K2EDTA tubes by collaborating institutions according to the institutions' own protocols. For TCRbeta analysis, collaborators shipped samples as frozen whole blood, isolated PBMCs, or DNA extracted from either of those sample types. The origin of this receptor is a human donor in a cohort sampled during active COVID-19. Sequences were obtained from peripheral blood. This sequence uses TRBV13 and TRBJ2-1; 9 middle bases align to TRBD2. The DNA sequence follows: TGTGCCAGCAGCGGCCCGGGACTAGCTGTCAATGAGCAGTTCTTC. This gives the protein CASSGPGLAVNEQFF.